The source of this T cell receptor (beta chain) is a study of CD8 T cells in Susac syndrome. CD8+ and CD4+ blood T cells underwent TCR beta sequencing. Treatment-naive patients with stable or active relapsing-remitting disease served as multiple sclerosis controls. Random hexamers primed reverse transcription of about 0.45 to 1 ug RNA. Amplification of TCR beta CDR3 was carried out by immunoSEQ multiplex PCR, which covered 54 Vbeta and 13 Jbeta segments. TCRdb itself ran the immunoSEQ multiplex PCR reads through MiXCR, one entry per CDR3 protein. Here the sample spans 130,000 or so distinct CDR3 sequences, 75% to 90% being singletons. The sequence came from a human donor with multiple sclerosis. Sequencing was carried out using CD8+ T cells from PBMCs.

In DNA, the CDR3 is TGTGCCAGCAGTGAAATGGCACAGGTTCGGACCGGGGAGCTGTTTTTT. This translates into CASSEMAQVRTGELFF. The chain is built from TRBV25-1 and TRBJ2-2, with D possibly being TRBD1 (5 bases). Trimming took off 2 bases at V and 5 bases at J, with 15 bases between the two ends. Germline V lookup: CDR1 MGHDK, CDR2 SYGVNS. This CDR3 spans 16 amino acids. Based on the CDR3 plus reference TRBV25-1 and TRBJ2-2, the full variable domain is EADIYQTPRYLVIGTGKKITLECSQTMGHDKMYWYQQDPGMELHLIHYSYGVNSTEKGDLSSESTVSRIRTEHFPLTLESARPSHTSQYLCASSEMAQVRTGELFFGEGSRLTVL.